This T cell receptor beta chain was observed in a study of cytomegalovirus exposure and HLA in healthy donors. Broader study findings: Altogether, 150 to 200 TCR beta chains were recorded as cytomegalovirus-associated.

The PCR had 60 Vbeta and 13 Jbeta primers. The assay was immunoSEQ multiplex PCR, and TCRdb's table has in-frame clones only and misses some. The sample records approximately 100,000 clones, roughly 69% being singletons. The donors, nominally healthy at sampling, likely had unrecorded immune exposures. This CDR3 comprises 13 residues. With 4 bases clipped from V and 8 bases from J, the junction kept 7 bases outside the gene matches. CDR1 and CDR2 (germline): MGHRA, YSYEKL. As to this clone: Its target is unknown.

Sequenced sample: PBMCs. V is TRBV4-1 and J is TRBJ1-2; TRBD1 matches 7 bases. The sequence came from a human donor in good health. CDR3 DNA: TGCGCCAGCAGCCTGGGACAGAATCTCGGCTACACCTTC. Protein sequence: CASSLGQNLGYTF.